Below, one T cell receptor beta chain is given with its context. It lacks a known antigen. No clone much larger than this one lies a single base away; base qualities are absent. Whole blood was collected in K2EDTA tubes by collaborating institutions according to the institutions' own protocols. For TCRbeta analysis, collaborators shipped samples in one of three forms: frozen whole blood, isolated PBMCs, or DNA extracted from either of those sample types. The immunoSEQ Assay, a bias-controlled multiplex PCR, was used to amplify TCRbeta CDR3 regions from genomic DNA. For the original study's pipeline: Nucleated cell counts per sample were estimated from amplification of reference gene primers within the assay. To quantify the absolute abundance of each unique TCRbeta CDR3 rearrangement, sequence reads were collapsed and filtered. Productive Simpson clonality was computed per sample as the square root of Simpson's diversity index over productive rearrangements. In its TCRdb copy, this immuneACCESS table keeps in-frame sequences only and misses some clones. Where compared with another copy, unresolved V genes explain less than half of these, and the others have no known cause. For V, J and clone size, that table is used; D and trimming come from the DNA. The table for this sample lists some 100,000 clones; just under 95% of them were counted only once. 4.5% to 6% of the sample is taken by the ten largest.

From V the trimming removes 1 base and from J it removes 2 bases, while the gene matches leave 7 bases of the junction unaccounted for. The CDR3 has 17 amino acids, counting the end cysteine and phenylalanine. The read is trimmed to its CDR3 DNA, 51 bases read in frame from base 1. The entry originates in a study of blood T cell repertoires in COVID-19 (dated by TCRdb to 2020 to 2022). For the wider study: Samples from collaborators originated in the United States, Italy and Spain and spanned both the acute and convalescent phases of COVID-19. The material from the prospective study consisted of cDNA or gDNA derived from T cells, B-cell-depleted T cells, or PBMCs. The samples were drawn from two sources: the first 160 participants of the ongoing ImmuneRACE study, and over 1,000 subjects contributed by 6 global collaborators. Deeply sampled blood TCRbeta repertoires from subjects exposed to, actively infected with, or recovered from COVID-19 were included in the dataset. The repertoires were released in a freely available public database intended as a resource for research on the immune response to SARS-CoV-2. Sample metadata almost always included a de-identified subject ID, COVID-19 status, age in years and sex. Where HLA class I and class II types were available, the types were taken from metadata supplied by the sample provider, not from assay-based typing.

Overall study outcomes, separate from this receptor: Clinical and demographic metadata were provided uncurated, with the amount varying by source and participant.

Sequencing used peripheral blood. The rearranged segments are TRBV5-3 and TRBJ2-2; 8 nucleotides in the junction match TRBD2. TRBV5-3 is noted as an ORF with a role that remains uncertain. The TCR comes from a man aged 65 to 85 with acute or convalescent COVID-19. The DNA is as follows: TGTGCCAGAAGCTTGTCCCGGCTAGCGGGTAACACCGGGGAGCTGTTTTTT. This yields the protein CARSLSRLAGNTGELFF.